This entry lists 21 T cell receptor beta chains sequenced from one sample in a study of cytomegalovirus exposure and HLA in healthy donors. A multiplex PCR was run with 60 Vbeta primers and 13 Jbeta primers. Generated by immunoSEQ multiplex PCR, the TCRdb table keeps only in-frame clones and is missing some. The sample holds 65,000 to 75,000 clones, 68% seen once. Sequenced input: PBMCs. The origin of the receptors is a woman in her 30s in good health and CMV-seronegative.

This sequence joins TRBV5-1 and TRBJ2-3; 10 bases match TRBD2. V was clipped by 4 bases and J by 5 bases; unmatched bases: 10. The CDR3 is 16 residues long. CDR1 and CDR2 (germline): SGHRS, YFSETQ. DNA of the CDR3: TGCGCCAGCAGCCGAACTAGCGGGGCCCTGGGAGATACGCAGTATTTT. This encodes CASSRTSGALGDTQYF.

The genes are TRBV4-1 and TRBJ2-5; 13 positions agree with TRBD2. Trimming took 4 bases from V and 5 from J; bases not matched to a gene: 7. The CDR3 consists of 16 residues. Germline V gene lookup returns CDR1 MGHRA and CDR2 YSYEKL. CDR3 coding DNA: TGCGCCAGCAGCCCTAGACTAGCGGGGGGCAGGGAGACCCAGTACTTC. The encoded protein is CASSPRLAGGRETQYF.

The chain couples TRBV28 to TRBJ1-6; 12 positions agree with TRBD1. The CDR3 runs 14 residues. J gave up 14 bases and V 4 bases, and 6 bases lay outside the gene matches. The V gene's germline CDR1 is MDHEN and CDR2 SYDVKM. The CDR3 loop reads CASSYRDRGQSLHF. The CDR3, as DNA: TGTGCCAGCAGTTATAGGGACAGGGGGCAGTCCCTCCACTTT. Complete variable domain (other parts from reference TRBV28 and TRBJ1-6): DVKVTQSSRYLVKRTGEKVFLECVQDMDHENMFWYRQDPGLGLRLIYFSYDVKMKEKGDIPEGYSVSREKKERFSLILESASTNQTSMYLCASSYRDRGQSLHFGNGTRLTVT.

The chain has TRBV10-3 and TRBJ1-5, with D possibly being TRBD1 (5 bases). Trimming left V 5 bases short and J 6 bases short, with 11 bases between. This CDR3 spans 13 amino acids. Germline V lookup: CDR1 ENHRY, CDR2 SYGVKD. The CDR3 nucleotides read TGTGCCATCAGTACGACAGATATTCAGCCCCAGCATTTT. The encoded protein is CAISTTDIQPQHF.

Notes on this clone: Mismatch with germline at one junction end may stem from a read error. Within the sample, other DNA sequences also encode this same CDR3. The V and J genes are TRBV11-2 and TRBJ2-2; the D gene is possibly TRBD2 (6 bases). Germline V lookup: CDR1 SGHAT, CDR2 FQNNGV. This CDR3 spans 16 amino acids. The CDR3 DNA is TGTGCCAGCAGCTTAGAGCTAGCGAGGGGCACCGGGGAGCTGTTTTTC. This encodes CASSLELARGTGELFF.

The table lists this clone with a few counts. The V gene is TRBV5-1, the J gene TRBJ1-1; D remains ambiguous. The CDR3 totals 14 residues. From germline, CDR1 is SGHRS and CDR2 YFSETQ. Trimming removed 4 bases from V and 1 base from J, with 11 bases in between. The CDR3 spells CASSPQTRNTEAFF. As DNA, the CDR3 is TGCGCCAGCAGCCCACAGACGCGGAACACTGAAGCTTTCTTT.

The chain couples TRBV7-6 to TRBJ2-1; possibly TRBD1 for D (5 bases). This CDR3 has 16 amino acids. CDR1 is SGHVS and CDR2 is FNYEAQ in the germline V gene. The V end was cut by 1 base, the J end by 2 bases, with 12 bases between. This CDR3 is CASSLGLGRPYNEQFF. The CDR3 coding sequence is TGTGCCAGCAGCTTAGGTCTGGGGCGCCCCTACAATGAGCAGTTCTTC. The whole variable domain, remainder taken from reference TRBV7-6 and TRBJ2-1, is GAGVSQSPRYKVTKRGQDVALRCDPISGHVSLYWYRQALGQGPEFLTYFNYEAQQDKSGLPNDRFSAERPEGSISTLTIQRTEQRDSAMYRCASSLGLGRPYNEQFFGPGTRLTVL.

The rearrangement joins TRBV2 to TRBJ1-6; unclear D gene. Germline assignment: CDR1 SNHLY and CDR2 FYNNEI. The CDR3 extends over 14 amino acids. Trimming pared 4 bases from V and 7 bases from J, leaving 11 bases between. In DNA, the CDR3 is TGTGCCAGCAGTGGTGGGCAGAGAAATTCACCCCTCCACTTT. Protein product: CASSGGQRNSPLHF.

This chain connects TRBV5-4 to TRBJ2-7; 7 bases fit TRBD2. Per germline, CDR1 SGHNT and CDR2 YYREEE (reference sequence). This CDR3 is 15 amino acids long. Germline trimming cut 4 bases from V and 2 bases from J; bases unmatched to any gene: 9. CDR3 sequence (DNA): TGTGCCAGCAGCCCCGAGGGAGGGAAAGCCTACGAGCAGTACTTC. Its protein product is CASSPEGGKAYEQYF.

The J gene is TRBJ2-7, the V gene TRBV30; TRBD2 is a possible D gene (6 bases). The CDR3 is made up of 14 amino acids. The V end was cut by 2 bases, the J end by 5 bases, with 16 bases between. Germline V gene data show CDR1 as GTSNPN and CDR2 as SVGIG (reference sequence). CDR3 coding DNA: TGTGCCTGGAGTTCCCGGACGGAGGGAAACGAGCAGTACTTC. It yields the protein CAWSSRTEGNEQYF.

The chain combines TRBV27 with TRBJ1-2; no firm D call. Germline lookup yields CDR1 MNHEY and CDR2 SMNVEV (reference sequence). V lost 7 bases, J lost 1 base, and 10 bases lay in between. The length of the CDR3 is 13 residues. In DNA form, the CDR3 reads TGTGCCAGCAAAGGAGATCTTAACTATGGCTACACCTTC. It yields the protein CASKGDLNYGYTF.

This clone occurred a few times. V is TRBV5-6 and J is TRBJ1-5; D gene uncertain. Germline CDR1 and CDR2: SGHDT and YYEEEE. V lost 4 bases to trimming and J lost 4 bases, with 15 bases between them. This CDR3 is built from 15 residues. The CDR3 protein is CASSLAGLHNQPQHF. DNA of the CDR3: TGTGCCAGCAGCCTCGCAGGACTGCATAATCAGCCCCAGCATTTT. Together with reference TRBV5-6 and TRBJ1-5, the CDR3 gives the full variable domain: DAGVTQSPTHLIKTRGQQVTLRCSPKSGHDTVSWYQQALGQGPQFIFQYYEEEERQRGNFPDRFSGHQFPNYSSELNVNALLLGDSALYLCASSLAGLHNQPQHFGDGTRLSIL.

There are a few counts of this clone. Germline is not matched at one junction end, which may reflect a read error. Different DNA sequences within this sample yield the same CDR3. The V gene is TRBV5-1, the J gene TRBJ1-5; 8 bases agree with TRBD1. Per germline, CDR1 SGHRS and CDR2 YFSETQ. The CDR3 runs 15 residues. CDR3 amino acids: CASSAGGNSNQPQHF. The DNA of the CDR3 is TGTGCCAGCAGCGCAGGGGGCAACAGCAATCAGCCCCAGCATTTT. The whole variable domain, filled in from reference TRBV5-1 and TRBJ1-5, reads KAGVTQTPRYLIKTRGQQVTLSCSPISGHRSVSWYQQTPGQGLQFLFEYFSETQRNKGNFPGRFSGRQFSNSRSEMNVSTLELGDSALYLCASSAGGNSNQPQHFGDGTRLSIL.

The chain is built from TRBV19 and TRBJ2-2; D is unresolved. The CDR3 spans 15 residues. Trimming took off 3 bases at V and 4 bases at J, with 12 bases between the two ends. Per germline, CDR1 LNHDA and CDR2 SQIVND (reference sequence). CDR3 residues: CASSIISLSTGELFF. The CDR3 DNA sequence: TGTGCCAGTAGTATTATTAGCTTGAGCACCGGGGAGCTGTTTTTT.

V usage is TRBV5-4 and J usage is TRBJ2-4; D uncertain. Per germline, CDR1 SGHNT and CDR2 YYREEE (reference sequence). The CDR3 is made up of 16 amino acids. V lost 0 bases and J lost 1, with 11 bases in between. This CDR3 reads CASSLGQPEAKNIQYF. The CDR3 DNA is TGTGCCAGCAGCTTGGGGCAACCGGAGGCCAAAAACATTCAGTACTTC.

J is TRBJ1-1 and V is TRBV5-1; 9 nucleotides align to TRBD1. From germline, CDR1 is SGHRS and CDR2 YFSETQ. The ends lost 4 bases at V and 4 bases at J; junction bases unmatched: 2. The length of the CDR3 is 13 residues. CDR3 amino acids: CASSIQGATEAFF. DNA for the CDR3: TGCGCCAGCAGCATACAGGGGGCCACTGAAGCTTTCTTT. The complete variable domain, with remaining parts taken from reference TRBV5-1 and TRBJ1-1, reads KAGVTQTPRYLIKTRGQQVTLSCSPISGHRSVSWYQQTPGQGLQFLFEYFSETQRNKGNFPGRFSGRQFSNSRSEMNVSTLELGDSALYLCASSIQGATEAFFGQGTRLTVV.

The chain has TRBV5-6 and TRBJ2-7; TRBD2 agrees at 7 bases. Per the germline V gene, CDR1 is SGHDT and CDR2 is YYEEEE. This CDR3 contains 16 residues. Trimming removed 0 bases from V and 6 bases from J; junction bases left unmatched: 12. As DNA, the CDR3 is TGTGCCAGCAGCTTGGCTGAGTGGGGGGGGAGGCCCGAGCAGTACTTC. This sequence encodes CASSLAEWGGRPEQYF.

The CDR3 DNA sequence: TGCGCCAGCAGCCAAGTAACTAGCGGGGGGACAGATACGCAGTATTTT. Translating it yields CASSQVTSGGTDTQYF. The V gene is TRBV4-3, the J gene TRBJ2-3, with 12 nucleotides matching TRBD2. The CDR3 is 16 residues long. The V gene's germline CDR1 is LGHNA and CDR2 YSLEER. V lost 1 base and J lost 3; bases outside the gene matches: 2.

This clone has just a few counts. The rearrangement uses TRBV6-1 and TRBJ1-1; the D is unclear. The V and J ends lost 7 bases and 5 bases respectively, with 20 bases between them. There are 15 residues in the CDR3. Germline CDR1 MNHNS, CDR2 SASEGT. CDR3 sequence reads: CASMLGRVPKTEAFF. The CDR3 DNA follows: TGTGCCAGCATGCTGGGTCGGGTACCGAAGACTGAAGCTTTCTTT.

V usage is TRBV19 and J usage is TRBJ2-3; 9 bases align to TRBD2. This CDR3 contains 16 residues. The V and J ends lost 3 bases and 2 bases, in that order; junction bases with no gene match: 6. CDR1 and CDR2 from the germline V gene are LNHDA and SQIVND (reference sequence). For the CDR3, the DNA is TGTGCCAGTAGTATTGGGCTAGCGGGGATCACAGATACGCAGTATTTT. Protein product: CASSIGLAGITDTQYF.

V is TRBV19 and J is TRBJ1-4, with D hard to call. The V end was cut by 1 base, the J end by 4 bases, with 10 bases between. The CDR3 consists of 15 residues. CDR1 and CDR2 (germline): LNHDA, SQIVND (reference sequence). The CDR3 is CASSIVSDYNEKLFF. As DNA, the CDR3 is TGTGCCAGTAGTATAGTTTCGGACTATAATGAAAAACTGTTTTTT.